This T cell receptor beta chain was documented in a study of T-cell memory formation after mild COVID-19. Broader study findings: Second-wave clones with a day 37 peak had unconfirmed SARS-CoV-2 specificity.

TCRdb ran MiXCR on the 5' RACE reads and lists one entry per CDR3 protein. Altogether under 300,000 distinct CDR3 sequences are present, roughly 17% being singletons, with the ten largest covering 20% to 25%. This clonotype was picked up a small number of times. Antigen: not known. The germline gives CDR1 GTSNPN, CDR2 SVGIG (reference sequence). CDR3 length: 13 residues. The V gene lost 3 bases and the J gene lost 4 bases, with 12 bases spanning the gap. The specimen was PBMCs or a T cell subset sorted from them (not recorded which). The chain uses TRBV30 and TRBJ1-2; D may be TRBD1 (5 bases). The TCR sequence derives from a man aged 18-30 years who had mild COVID-19 (a few samples of this study predate the infection). Cell type and time point are not known. This CDR3 is CAWRWAGPYGYTF. CDR3 in DNA: TGTGCCTGGAGGTGGGCAGGGCCCTATGGCTACACCTTC. Complete variable domain (other parts from reference TRBV30 and TRBJ1-2): SQTIHQWPATLVQPVGSPLSLECTVEGTSNPNLYWYRQAAGRGLQLLFYSVGIGQISSEVPQNLSASRPQDRQFILSSKKLLLSDSGFYLCAWRWAGPYGYTFGSGTRLTVV.